Listed below are T cell receptor beta chains from one sample, sequenced in a study of blood T cell repertoires in COVID-19. Assay: immunoSEQ multiplex PCR; the TCRdb copy retains only in-frame clones and omits some. The table lists 150,000 to 200,000 clones, roughly 84% of them singletons. The specimen sequenced was PBMCs or T cells enriched from blood (not recorded which). The receptor set was obtained from a woman between 50 and 59 years old who had recovered from COVID-19. Both conserved end residues are part of each CDR3. The D gene is left open where the match is weak. A clone size is listed for some rows: how often the clone was seen (once, few, many), or a class if it is expanded.

J | D | V | size | CDR3 | DNA
TRBJ2-1 | NA | TRBV6-4 | once | CASSAEVSSYNEQFF | TGTGCCAGCAGTGCCGAGGTGAGCTCCTACAATGAGCAGTTCTTC
TRBJ1-2 | NA | TRBV2 | NA | CASSVSGNGYTF | TGTGCCAGCAGTGTATCAGGGAATGGCTACACCTTC
TRBJ1-1 | NA | TRBV18 | NA | CASSNLGTPNTEAFF | TGTGCCAGCTCAAACCTCGGGACACCGAACACTGAAGCTTTCTTT
TRBJ2-1 | TRBD2 | TRBV10-3 | NA | CAITASGNSNEQFF | TGTGCCATCACCGCAAGCGGGAACAGCAATGAGCAGTTCTTC
TRBJ1-5 | NA | TRBV5-4 | few | CASSFDRNQPQHF | TGTGCCAGCAGCTTTGACAGGAATCAGCCCCAGCATTTT
TRBJ2-5 | TRBD1 | TRBV18 | NA | CASSPPSNRGETQYF | TGTGCCAGCTCACCACCTTCAAACAGGGGAGAGACCCAGTACTTC
TRBJ2-5 | NA | TRBV6-5 | once | CASALLGEGETQYF | TGTGCCAGCGCGCTTCTCGGGGAAGGAGAGACCCAGTACTTC
TRBJ2-2 | TRBD2 | TRBV7-9 | NA | CASSDSGSWTGELFF | TGTGCCAGCAGCGATAGCGGGAGTTGGACCGGGGAGCTGTTTTTT
TRBJ1-1 | NA | TRBV4-3 | NA | CASSRGGHLNTEAFF | TGCGCCAGCAGCCGAGGCGGACACTTGAACACTGAAGCTTTCTTT
TRBJ2-2 | TRBD1 | TRBV2 | NA | CASRTGTGNTGELFF | TGTGCCAGCAGAACCGGGACAGGGAACACCGGGGAGCTGTTTTTT
TRBJ2-7 | NA | TRBV5-5 | NA | CASSLSASVSSYEQYF | TGTGCCAGCAGCTTGTCCGCTAGCGTTAGCTCCTACGAGCAGTACTTC
TRBJ2-6 | NA | TRBV9 | NA | CASSPQGQVSGANVLTF | TGTGCCAGCAGCCCCCAGGGTCAGGTCTCCGGGGCCAACGTCCTGACTTTC
TRBJ1-2 | NA | TRBV19 | few | CASSPTTGTYGYTF | TGTGCCAGTAGCCCTACGACGGGGACTTATGGCTACACCTTC
TRBJ2-3 | NA | TRBV7-2 | NA | CASSQQGLGRTDTQYF | TGTGCCAGCAGCCAGCAGGGTTTGGGGCGGACAGATACGCAGTATTTT
TRBJ2-2 | TRBD1 | TRBV9 | NA | CASRGLGTGGSTGELFF | TGTGCCAGCAGGGGGCTCGGCACAGGGGGCTCCACCGGGGAGCTGTTTTTT
TRBJ2-7 | TRBD2 | TRBV6-5 | NA | CASSYRGGYEQYF | TGTGCCAGCAGTTACCGCGGGGGGTACGAGCAGTACTTC
TRBJ2-7 | NA | TRBV7-9 | NA | CASSLALANPYF | TGTGCCAGCAGCTTAGCACTAGCCAATCCGTACTTC